The present T cell receptor (beta chain) was sequenced within a study of blood T cell repertoires in COVID-19. Study in general: Acute and convalescent COVID-19 samples came from the United States, Italy and Spain. PBMCs, B-cell-depleted T cells, or T cells were the source of the cDNA or gDNA that made up the material.

Per the original methods: How many nucleated cells were present was estimated from reference gene primer amplification. The method was immunoSEQ multiplex PCR; TCRdb's version includes in-frame clones alone and lacks a portion of them. V and J calls and clone size follow that table, whereas D and trimming were derived from the DNA. The data contain about 140,000 clones, around 80% of them seen just once; the ten biggest clones take up less than 5.5%. The CDR3 has 14 residues. From germline, CDR1 is SNHLY and CDR2 FYNNEI. After removal of 5 bases from V and 0 bases from J, the junction contained 3 bases not matched to a gene.

The chain recombines TRBV2 with TRBJ2-7; 8 bases fit TRBD1. The sample was peripheral blood. The TCR comes from a man in his 60s with acute or convalescent COVID-19. The CDR3 nucleotides read TGTGCCAGCAGTAGGGACAGGAGCTCCTACGAGCAGTACTTC. Translated: CASSRDRSSYEQYF.